The entry below gives a single T cell receptor (beta chain) sequence along with its context. Its antigen is still unknown. The read ends 3 residues early relative to the CDR3; the germline J gene fills the gap. This record belongs to a study of T cells in women clearing cervical HPV infection. Study as a whole: Blood came at first lesion visit for cases, post-clearance for controls.

immunoSEQ multiplex PCR used an average of around 1,200 ng genomic DNA. Profiling relied on immunoSEQ multiplex PCR, and the TCRdb table lists in-frame clones only, not all of them. The sample totals about 39,000 clones. General study points: TRBV6-7 relative abundance averaged approximately 0.11% in cases and more than 0.15% in controls.

Germline lookup yields CDR1 KGHSH and CDR2 LQKENI. The germline V and J ends were trimmed by 5 bases and 2 bases, with 19 bases remaining between them. The CDR3 totals 16 residues. The V gene is TRBV18, the J gene TRBJ2-7; possible D gene TRBD2, 5 bases. Input material: blood buffy coat. The TCR originated in a woman aged 18 to 69 with a cervical HPV16 infection that either progressed to CIN3+ or cleared (not recorded which). The DNA read from the CDR3 is TGTGCCAGCTCAGCTGTCTACGGGGAGCTCCCCTACGAG. Translation: CASSAVYGELPYE. From start to end, the CDR3 is CASSAVYGELPYEQYF. Based on the CDR3 plus reference TRBV18 and TRBJ2-7, the full variable domain is NAGVMQNPRHLVRRRGQEARLRCSPMKGHSHVYWYRQLPEEGLKFMVYLQKENIIDESGMPKERFSAEFPKEGPSILRIQQVVRGDSAAYFCASSAVYGELPYEQYFGPGTRLTVT.